This entry is about one T cell receptor beta chain. What it recognizes is unknown. TCR beta rearrangements were amplified from peripheral blood genomic DNA. The sample originates from a study of T cell repertoires in aging, cancer and after chemotherapy. The overall study: Donor ages fell into six groups from 30 or younger up to 70 or older. Paired samples before and after chemotherapy came from chronic lymphocytic leukemia patients on fludarabine- or bendamustine-based regimens.

The junction had 5 bases not matched to a gene; V was cut back by 2 bases and J by 2 bases. Germline lookup yields CDR1 GTSNPN and CDR2 SVGIG (reference sequence). This CDR3 spans 14 amino acids. The study's findings and limits: Untreated cancer patients had significantly lower blood TCR diversity than age-matched healthy donors. In hematological cancer patients, infiltrated lymphoid organs may have impaired thymic emigration or peripheral T cell expansion.

A mixed TRB-A/B primer pool amplified rearranged TRB by multiplex touch-down PCR. Via MiXCR, TCRdb re-called the multiplex PCR reads, giving one row per CDR3 protein. Counted here are 1,300 to 1,500 distinct CDR3 sequences, roughly 55% occurring once; the ten biggest clones make up about 40%. The source is a human donor with a blood cancer. The V gene is TRBV30, the J gene TRBJ1-2, with 7 bases fitting TRBD1. The sequencing sample was made of blood. The DNA of the CDR3 is TGTGCCTGGAGTCGTAAAGGGGGCAACTATGGCTACACCTTC. Translated: CAWSRKGGNYGYTF.